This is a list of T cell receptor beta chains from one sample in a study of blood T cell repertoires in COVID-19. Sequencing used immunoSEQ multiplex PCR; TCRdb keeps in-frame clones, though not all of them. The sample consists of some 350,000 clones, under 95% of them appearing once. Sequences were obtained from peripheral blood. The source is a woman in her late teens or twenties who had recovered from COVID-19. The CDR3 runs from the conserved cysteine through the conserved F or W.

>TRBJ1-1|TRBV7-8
CASSFRRLGGKEDMNTEAFF
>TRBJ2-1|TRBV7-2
CASRAGLSYEQFF
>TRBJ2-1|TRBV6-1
CASSGGVGAYNEQFF
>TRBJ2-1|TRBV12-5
CASGLVSGNEQFF
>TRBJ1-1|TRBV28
CASSPLNTEAFF
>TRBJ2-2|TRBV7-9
CASSLVGQITGELFF
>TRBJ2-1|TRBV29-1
CSVAYGTGFFDEQFF
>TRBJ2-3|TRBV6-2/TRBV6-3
CASSYPGLAGDHTDTQYF
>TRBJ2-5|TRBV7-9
CASSSIRTVQETQYF
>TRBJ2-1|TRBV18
CASSPFTYEQFF
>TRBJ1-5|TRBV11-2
CASSLDRGINQPQHF
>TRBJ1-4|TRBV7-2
CASSLAGGDREKLFF
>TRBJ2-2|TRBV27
CASSLRAGFTGELFF
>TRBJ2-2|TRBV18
CASSLNSGANTGELFF
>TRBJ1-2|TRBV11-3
CASSSGTGGAGDGYTF
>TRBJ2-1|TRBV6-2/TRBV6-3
CASSYSVTSGRARFF
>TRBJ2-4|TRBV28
CASSLKLGAGAKNIQYF
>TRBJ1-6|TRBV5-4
CASSVSSGSPLHF
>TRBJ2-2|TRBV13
CASSSYRGTGELFF
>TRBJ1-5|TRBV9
CASSVGQSNQPQHF
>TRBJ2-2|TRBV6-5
CASSYHLSGRAGELFF
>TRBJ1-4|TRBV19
CASSSRGTDNEKLFF
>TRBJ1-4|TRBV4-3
CASSQDLGRVEKLFF
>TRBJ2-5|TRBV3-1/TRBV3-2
CASSQVLREVGETQYF
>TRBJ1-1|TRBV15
CATSRDYAHSGTEAFF
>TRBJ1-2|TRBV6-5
CASRADRGRNGYTF
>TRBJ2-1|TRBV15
CATSRERQLGFNEQFF
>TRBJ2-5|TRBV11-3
CASSSYRGQETQYF
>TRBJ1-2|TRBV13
CASSLLGRANYGYTF
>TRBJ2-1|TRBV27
CASNQREEDNEQFF
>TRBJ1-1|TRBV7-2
CASSQQPGHSITEAFF
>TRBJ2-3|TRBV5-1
CASSSGQGIKTDTQYF
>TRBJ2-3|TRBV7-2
CASSLYSPRGISF
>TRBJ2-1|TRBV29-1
CSVTGEYNEQFF
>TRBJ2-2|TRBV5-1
CASSLLVNTGELFF
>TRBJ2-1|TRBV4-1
CASSQGLAGGDEQFF
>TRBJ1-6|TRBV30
CAWIPRGTALESPLHF
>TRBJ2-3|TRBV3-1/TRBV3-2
CASSNVVGVDTQYF
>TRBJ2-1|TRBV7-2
CASSLSAGERREQFF
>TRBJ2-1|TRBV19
CASSMTRSREQFF
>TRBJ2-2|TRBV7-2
CASSLAASENTGELFF
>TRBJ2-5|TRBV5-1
CASSSTGTGGLETQYF
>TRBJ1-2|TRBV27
CASSSDSDRPHGYTF
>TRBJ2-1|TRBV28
CASSPRGGRSGLYNEQFF
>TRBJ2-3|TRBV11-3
CASSSGQGVTDTQYF
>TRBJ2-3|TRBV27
CASSLSRAQSGRSTDTQYF
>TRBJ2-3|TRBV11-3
CASSLGLAGPSTDTQYF
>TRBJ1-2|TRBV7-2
CASSLVTGGYYGYTF
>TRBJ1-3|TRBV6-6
CASTGRGGITGNTIYF
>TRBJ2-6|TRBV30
CAWSVWGGGANVLTF
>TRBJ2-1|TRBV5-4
CASSSRTSGRGNEQFF
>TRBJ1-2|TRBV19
CASSAGGYGYTF